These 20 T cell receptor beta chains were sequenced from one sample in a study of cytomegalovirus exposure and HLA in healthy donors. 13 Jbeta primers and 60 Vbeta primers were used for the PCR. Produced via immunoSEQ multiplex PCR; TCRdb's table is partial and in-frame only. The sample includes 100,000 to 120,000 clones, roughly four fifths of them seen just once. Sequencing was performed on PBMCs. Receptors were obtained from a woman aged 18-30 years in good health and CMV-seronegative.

CDR3 coding DNA: TGTGCCAGCAGCTTGGGCGGAGTCAACACTGAAGCTTTCTTT. Translation gives CASSLGGVNTEAFF. This rearrangement joins TRBV5-4 to TRBJ1-1; D call uncertain. Germline V gene sequence: CDR1 SGHNT, CDR2 YYREEE (reference sequence). This CDR3 is built from 14 residues. Trimming pared 0 bases from V and 2 bases from J, leaving 8 bases between.

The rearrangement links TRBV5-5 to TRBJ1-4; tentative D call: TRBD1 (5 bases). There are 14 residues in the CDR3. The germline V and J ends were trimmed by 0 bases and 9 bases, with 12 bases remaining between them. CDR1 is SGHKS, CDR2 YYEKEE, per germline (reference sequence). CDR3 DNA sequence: TGTGCCAGCAGCTTGGACCAGACAGAGCAAAAACTGTTTTTT. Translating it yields CASSLDQTEQKLFF.

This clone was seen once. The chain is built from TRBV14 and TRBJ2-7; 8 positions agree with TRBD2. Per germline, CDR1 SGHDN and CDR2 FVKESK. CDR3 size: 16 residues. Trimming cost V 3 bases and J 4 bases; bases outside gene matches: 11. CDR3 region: CASSQRDGRAGYEQYF. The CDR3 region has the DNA TGTGCCAGCAGCCAGAGGGACGGGAGGGCCGGATACGAGCAGTACTTC.

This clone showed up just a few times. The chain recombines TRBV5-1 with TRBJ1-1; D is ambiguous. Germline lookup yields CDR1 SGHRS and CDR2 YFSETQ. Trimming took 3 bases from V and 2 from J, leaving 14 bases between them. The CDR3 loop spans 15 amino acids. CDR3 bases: TGCGCCAGCAGCTCCTGGACGGGATATAACACTGAAGCTTTCTTT. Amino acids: CASSSWTGYNTEAFF.

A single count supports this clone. CDR3 coding DNA: TGTGCCAGCAGCTTGCCAGACTCCCGGCGGACCCAGTACTTC. This codes for CASSLPDSRRTQYF. The chain employs TRBV5-6 and TRBJ2-5; D uncertain. This CDR3 comprises 14 residues. CDR1 and CDR2 (germline): SGHDT, YYEEEE. V gave up 1 base and J gave up 7 bases, with 14 bases separating them.

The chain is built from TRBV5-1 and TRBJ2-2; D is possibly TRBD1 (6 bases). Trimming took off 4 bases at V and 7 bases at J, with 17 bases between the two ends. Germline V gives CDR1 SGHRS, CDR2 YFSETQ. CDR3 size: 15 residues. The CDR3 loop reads CASSVTGHFGGELFF. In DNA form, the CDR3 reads TGCGCCAGCAGCGTCACGGGACATTTCGGCGGGGAGCTGTTTTTT.

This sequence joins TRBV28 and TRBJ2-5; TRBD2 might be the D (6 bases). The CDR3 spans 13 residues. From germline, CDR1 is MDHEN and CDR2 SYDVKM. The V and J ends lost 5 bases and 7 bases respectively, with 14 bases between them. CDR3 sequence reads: CASSGDSPGTQYF. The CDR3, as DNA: TGTGCCAGCAGTGGGGACTCACCGGGGACCCAGTACTTC.

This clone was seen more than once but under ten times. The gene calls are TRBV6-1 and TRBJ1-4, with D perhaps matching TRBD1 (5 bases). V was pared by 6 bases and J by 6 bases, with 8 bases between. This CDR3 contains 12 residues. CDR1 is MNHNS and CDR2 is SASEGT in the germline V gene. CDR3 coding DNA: TGTGCCAGCAGGTACAGGTATGAAAAACTGTTTTTT. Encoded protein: CASRYRYEKLFF.

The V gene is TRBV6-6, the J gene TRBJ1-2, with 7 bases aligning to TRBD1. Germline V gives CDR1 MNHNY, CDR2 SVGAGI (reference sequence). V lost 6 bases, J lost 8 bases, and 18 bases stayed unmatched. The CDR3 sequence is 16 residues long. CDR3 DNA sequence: TGTGCCAGCAGAACGGACCTAGAAGGACAGGCACGCGGCTACACCTTC. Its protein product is CASRTDLEGQARGYTF.

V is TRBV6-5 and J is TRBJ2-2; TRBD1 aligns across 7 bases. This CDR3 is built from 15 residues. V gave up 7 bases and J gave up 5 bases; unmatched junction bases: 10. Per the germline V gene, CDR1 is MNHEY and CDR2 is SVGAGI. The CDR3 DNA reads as TGTGCCAGCAACAAACAACCACAGGGGACCGGGGAGCTGTTTTTT. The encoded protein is CASNKQPQGTGELFF.

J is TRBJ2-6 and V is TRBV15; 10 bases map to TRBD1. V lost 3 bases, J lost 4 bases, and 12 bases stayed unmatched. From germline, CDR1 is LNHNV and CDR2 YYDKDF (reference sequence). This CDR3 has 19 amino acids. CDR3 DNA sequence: TGTGCCACCAGCAGTTCTTCCGGGACAGGGGTTGACGGGGCCAACGTCCTGACTTTC. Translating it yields CATSSSSGTGVDGANVLTF.

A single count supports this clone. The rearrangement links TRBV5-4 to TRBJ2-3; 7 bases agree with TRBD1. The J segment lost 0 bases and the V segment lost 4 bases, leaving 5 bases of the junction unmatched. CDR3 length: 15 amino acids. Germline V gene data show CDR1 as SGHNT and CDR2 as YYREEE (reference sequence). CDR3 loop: CASSEGASSTDTQYF. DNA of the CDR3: TGTGCCAGCAGCGAGGGGGCCTCTAGCACAGATACGCAGTATTTT.

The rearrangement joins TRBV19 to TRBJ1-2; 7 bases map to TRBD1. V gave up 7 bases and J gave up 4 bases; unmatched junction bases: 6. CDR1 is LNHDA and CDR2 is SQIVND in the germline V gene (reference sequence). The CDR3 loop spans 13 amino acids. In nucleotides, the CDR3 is TGTGCCAGTACGGAGGGACAGCCCTATGGCTACACCTTC. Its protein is CASTEGQPYGYTF.

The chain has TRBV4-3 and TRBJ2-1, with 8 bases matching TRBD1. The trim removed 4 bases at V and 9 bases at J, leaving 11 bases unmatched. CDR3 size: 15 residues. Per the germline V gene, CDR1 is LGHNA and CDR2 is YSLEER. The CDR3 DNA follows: TGCGCCAGCAGCCCGACAGGGGTCTATACCGGTGAGCAGTTCTTC. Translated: CASSPTGVYTGEQFF.

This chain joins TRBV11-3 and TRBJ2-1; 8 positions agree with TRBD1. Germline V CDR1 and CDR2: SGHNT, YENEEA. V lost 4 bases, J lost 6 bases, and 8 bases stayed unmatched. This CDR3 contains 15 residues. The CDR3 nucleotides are TGTGCCAGCAGCTCTACCGGGACAGGTTTCAATGAGCAGTTCTTC. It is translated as CASSSTGTGFNEQFF.

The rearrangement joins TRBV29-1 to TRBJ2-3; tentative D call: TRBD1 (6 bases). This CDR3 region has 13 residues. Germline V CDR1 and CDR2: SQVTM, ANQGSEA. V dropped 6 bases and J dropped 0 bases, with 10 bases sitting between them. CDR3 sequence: CSVGQSSTDTQYF. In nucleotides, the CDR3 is TGCAGCGTCGGACAGTCTAGCACAGATACGCAGTATTTT.

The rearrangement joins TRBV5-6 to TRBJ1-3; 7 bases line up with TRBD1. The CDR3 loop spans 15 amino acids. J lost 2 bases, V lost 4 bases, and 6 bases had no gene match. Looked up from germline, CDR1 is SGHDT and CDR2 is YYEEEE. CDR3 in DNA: TGTGCCAGCAGCCTGGACAGGCCTCCTGGAAACACCATATATTTT. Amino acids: CASSLDRPPGNTIYF.

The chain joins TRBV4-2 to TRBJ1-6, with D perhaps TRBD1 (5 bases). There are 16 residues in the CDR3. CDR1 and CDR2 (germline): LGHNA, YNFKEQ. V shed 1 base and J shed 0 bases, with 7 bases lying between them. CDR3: CASSQGRGSYNSPLHF. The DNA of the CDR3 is TGTGCCAGCAGCCAAGGAAGGGGCTCCTATAATTCACCCCTCCACTTT.

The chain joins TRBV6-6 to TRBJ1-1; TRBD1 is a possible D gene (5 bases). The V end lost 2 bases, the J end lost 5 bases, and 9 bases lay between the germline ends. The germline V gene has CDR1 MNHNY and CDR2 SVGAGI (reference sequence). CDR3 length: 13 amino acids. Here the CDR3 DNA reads TGTGCCAGCAGTTACCAGGGTGAGACTGAAGCTTTCTTT. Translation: CASSYQGETEAFF.

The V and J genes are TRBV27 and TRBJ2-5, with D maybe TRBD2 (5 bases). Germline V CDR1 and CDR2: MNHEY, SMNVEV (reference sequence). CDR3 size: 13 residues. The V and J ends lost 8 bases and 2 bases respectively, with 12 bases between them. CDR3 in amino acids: CASSRVLQETQYF. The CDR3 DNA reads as TGTGCCAGCTCGAGGGTGTTGCAAGAGACCCAGTACTTC.